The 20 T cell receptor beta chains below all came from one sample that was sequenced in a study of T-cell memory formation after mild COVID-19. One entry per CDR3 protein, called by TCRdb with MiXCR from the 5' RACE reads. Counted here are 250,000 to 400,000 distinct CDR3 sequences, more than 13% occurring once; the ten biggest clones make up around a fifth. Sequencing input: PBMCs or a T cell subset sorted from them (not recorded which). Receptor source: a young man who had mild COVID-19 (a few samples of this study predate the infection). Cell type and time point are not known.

This CDR3 reads CASKEGSGNTIYF. DNA for the CDR3: TGTGCCAGCAAGGAGGGGTCTGGAAACACCATATATTTT. V gene TRBV7-2 combines with J gene TRBJ1-3; D is perhaps TRBD1 (5 bases). V was trimmed by 7 bases and J by 1 base, leaving 8 bases between them. CDR1 and CDR2 from the germline V gene are SGHTA and FQGNSA. The length of the CDR3 is 13 residues.

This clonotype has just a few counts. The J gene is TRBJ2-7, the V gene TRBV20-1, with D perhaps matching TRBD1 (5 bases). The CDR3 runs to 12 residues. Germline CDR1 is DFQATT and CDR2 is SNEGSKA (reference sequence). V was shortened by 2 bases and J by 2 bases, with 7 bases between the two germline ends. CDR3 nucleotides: TGCAGTGCTAGAACGGACACCTACGAGCAGTACTTC. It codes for CSARTDTYEQYF.

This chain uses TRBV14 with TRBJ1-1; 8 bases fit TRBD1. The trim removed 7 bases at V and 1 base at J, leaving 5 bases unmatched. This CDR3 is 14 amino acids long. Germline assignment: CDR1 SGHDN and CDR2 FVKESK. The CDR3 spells CASIPGTGNTEAFF. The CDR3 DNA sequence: TGTGCCAGCATTCCCGGGACAGGGAACACTGAAGCTTTCTTT. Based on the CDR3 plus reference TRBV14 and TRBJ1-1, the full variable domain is EAGVTQFPSHSVIEKGQTVTLRCDPISGHDNLYWYRRVMGKEIKFLLHFVKESKQDESGMPNNRFLAERTGGTYSTLKVQPAELEDSGVYFCASIPGTGNTEAFFGQGTRLTVV.

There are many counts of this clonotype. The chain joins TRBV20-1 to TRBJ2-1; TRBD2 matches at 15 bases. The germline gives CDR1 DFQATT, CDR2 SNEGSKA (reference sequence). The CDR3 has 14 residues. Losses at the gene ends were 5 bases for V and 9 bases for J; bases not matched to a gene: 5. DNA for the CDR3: TGCAGTGCTGGACTAGCGGGGGGGCCTAGTGAGCAGTTCTTC. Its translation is CSAGLAGGPSEQFF.

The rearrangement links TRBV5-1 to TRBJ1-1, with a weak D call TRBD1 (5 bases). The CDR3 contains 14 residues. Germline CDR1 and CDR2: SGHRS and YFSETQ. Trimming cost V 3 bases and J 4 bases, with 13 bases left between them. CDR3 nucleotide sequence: TGCGCCAGCAGCTCGGGGACTCCCAGCACTGAAGCTTTCTTT. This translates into CASSSGTPSTEAFF.

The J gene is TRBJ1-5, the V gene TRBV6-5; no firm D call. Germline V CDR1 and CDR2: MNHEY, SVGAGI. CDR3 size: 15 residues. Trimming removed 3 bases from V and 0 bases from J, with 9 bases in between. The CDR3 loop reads CASSYSGNSNQPQHF. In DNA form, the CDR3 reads TGTGCCAGCAGTTATTCAGGAAATAGCAATCAGCCCCAGCATTTT.

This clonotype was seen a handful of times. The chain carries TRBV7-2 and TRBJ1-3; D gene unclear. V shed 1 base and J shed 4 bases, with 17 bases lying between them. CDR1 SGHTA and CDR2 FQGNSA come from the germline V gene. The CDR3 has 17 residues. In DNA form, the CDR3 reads TGTGCCAGCAGCTTAGGTCTGATACGGTCCTCGGGAAACACCATATATTTT. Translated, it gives CASSLGLIRSSGNTIYF.

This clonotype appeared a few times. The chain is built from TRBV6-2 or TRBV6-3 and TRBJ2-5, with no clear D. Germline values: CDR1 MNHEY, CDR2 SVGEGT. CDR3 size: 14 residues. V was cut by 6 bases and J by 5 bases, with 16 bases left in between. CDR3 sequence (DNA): TGTGCCAGCAGGGAGCCCGGCTCCTTGGAGACCCAGTACTTC. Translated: CASREPGSLETQYF.

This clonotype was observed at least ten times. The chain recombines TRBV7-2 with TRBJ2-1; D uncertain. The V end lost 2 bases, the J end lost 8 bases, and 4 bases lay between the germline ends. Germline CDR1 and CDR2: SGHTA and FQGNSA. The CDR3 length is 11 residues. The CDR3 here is CASSLRYEQFF. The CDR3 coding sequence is TGTGCCAGCAGCTTACGGTATGAGCAGTTCTTC.

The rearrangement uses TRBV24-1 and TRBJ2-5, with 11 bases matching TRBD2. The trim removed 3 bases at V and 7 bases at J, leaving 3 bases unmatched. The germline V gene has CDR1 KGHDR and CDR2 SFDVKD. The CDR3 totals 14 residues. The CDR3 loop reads CATSDPGTSGTQYF. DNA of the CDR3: TGTGCCACCAGTGATCCCGGGACTAGCGGGACCCAGTACTTC.

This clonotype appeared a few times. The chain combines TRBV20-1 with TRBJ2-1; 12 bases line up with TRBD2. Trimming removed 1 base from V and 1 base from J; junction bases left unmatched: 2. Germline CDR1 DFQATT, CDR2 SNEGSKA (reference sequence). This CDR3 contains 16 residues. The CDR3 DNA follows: TGCAGTGCTAGAGCTAGCGGGGGGGAGTCCTACAATGAGCAGTTCTTC. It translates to CSARASGGESYNEQFF.

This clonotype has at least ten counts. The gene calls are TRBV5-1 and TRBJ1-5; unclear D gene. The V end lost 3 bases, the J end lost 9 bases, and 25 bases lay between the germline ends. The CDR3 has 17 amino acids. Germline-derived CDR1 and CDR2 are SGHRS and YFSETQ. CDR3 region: CASSYVLSVPPRRPQHF. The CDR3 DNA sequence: TGCGCCAGCAGCTACGTTCTGTCCGTCCCTCCTAGACGGCCCCAGCATTTT.

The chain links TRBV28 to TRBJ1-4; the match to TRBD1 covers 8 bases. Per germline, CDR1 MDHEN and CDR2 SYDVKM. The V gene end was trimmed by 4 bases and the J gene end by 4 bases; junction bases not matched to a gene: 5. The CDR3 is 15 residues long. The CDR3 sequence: CASSSPGQVNEKLFF. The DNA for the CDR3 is TGTGCCAGCAGTTCTCCGGGACAGGTTAATGAAAAACTGTTTTTT. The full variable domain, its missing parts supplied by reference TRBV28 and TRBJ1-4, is DVKVTQSSRYLVKRTGEKVFLECVQDMDHENMFWYRQDPGLGLRLIYFSYDVKMKEKGDIPEGYSVSREKKERFSLILESASTNQTSMYLCASSSPGQVNEKLFFGSGTQLSVL.

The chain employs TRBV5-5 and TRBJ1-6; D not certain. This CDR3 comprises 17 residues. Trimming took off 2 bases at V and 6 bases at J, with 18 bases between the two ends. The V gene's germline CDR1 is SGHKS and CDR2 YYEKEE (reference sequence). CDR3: CASSFTPGALGNSPLHF. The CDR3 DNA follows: TGTGCCAGCAGCTTCACCCCGGGCGCCTTGGGTAATTCACCCCTCCACTTT.

The CDR3 sequence: CASRVLGAYNEQFF. The CDR3 DNA reads TGTGCCAGCAGGGTTTTAGGGGCCTACAATGAGCAGTTCTTC. This sequence joins TRBV7-9 and TRBJ2-1; tentatively, D is TRBD1 (5 bases). The V and J ends lost 6 bases and 2 bases respectively, with 11 bases between them. CDR1 SEHNR and CDR2 FQNEAQ come from the germline V gene (reference sequence). The CDR3 is 14 residues long.

The DNA of the CDR3 is TGTGCCACCAGCAGACTTGGGACGGCTAGCTCCTACGAGCAGTACGTC. The encoded protein is CATSRLGTASSYEQYV. The rearrangement joins TRBV15 to TRBJ2-7; D is perhaps TRBD1 or TRBD2 (5 bases each). The germline V and J ends were trimmed by 2 bases and 0 bases, with 14 bases remaining between them. The germline gives CDR1 LNHNV, CDR2 YYDKDF (reference sequence). There are 16 residues in the CDR3.

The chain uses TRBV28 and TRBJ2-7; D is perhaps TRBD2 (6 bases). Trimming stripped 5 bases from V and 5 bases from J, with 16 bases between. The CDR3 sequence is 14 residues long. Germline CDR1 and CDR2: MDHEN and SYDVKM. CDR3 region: CASSAPGRTHEQYV. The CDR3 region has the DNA TGTGCCAGCAGTGCTCCAGGGAGGACCCACGAGCAGTACGTC.

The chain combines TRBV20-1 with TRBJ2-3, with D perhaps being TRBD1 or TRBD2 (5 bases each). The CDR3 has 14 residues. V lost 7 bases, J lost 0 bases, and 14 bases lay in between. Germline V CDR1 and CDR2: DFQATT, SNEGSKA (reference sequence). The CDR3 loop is CSVLRGSSTDTQYF. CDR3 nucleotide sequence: TGCAGTGTCTTACGGGGCTCTAGCACAGATACGCAGTATTTT.

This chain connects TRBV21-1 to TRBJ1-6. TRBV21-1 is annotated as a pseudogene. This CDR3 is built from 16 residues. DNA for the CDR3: TGTGCCAGCAGCAATGGAGGCTGCCACTATAATTCACCCCTCCACTTT. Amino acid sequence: CASSNGGCHYNSPLHF.

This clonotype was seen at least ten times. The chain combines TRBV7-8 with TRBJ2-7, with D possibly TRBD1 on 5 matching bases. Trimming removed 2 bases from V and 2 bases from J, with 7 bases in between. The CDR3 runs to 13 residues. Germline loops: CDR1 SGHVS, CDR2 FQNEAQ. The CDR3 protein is CASSLLGPYEQYV. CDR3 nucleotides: TGTGCCAGCAGCTTACTGGGGCCCTACGAGCAGTACGTC.